These 7 T cell receptor beta chains originate from one sample sequenced in a study of T cell responses to AZD1222 COVID-19 vaccine. Assay: immunoSEQ multiplex PCR; the TCRdb copy retains only in-frame clones and omits some. The table includes some 150,000 clones, over 90% detected once. The sequencing here drew on peripheral blood, taken 28 days after the second AZD1222 dose. Receptor source: an adult who received the AZD1222 COVID-19 vaccine.

The chain recombines TRBV28 with TRBJ2-7; D is perhaps TRBD1 (6 bases). CDR1 is MDHEN, CDR2 SYDVKM, per germline. The CDR3 has 11 residues. V shed 8 bases and J shed 6 bases, with 11 bases lying between them. The DNA for the CDR3 is TGTGCCAGCCAGGACAGAGGCGAGCAGTACTTC. Protein product: CASQDRGEQYF.

The gene calls are TRBV6-5 and TRBJ1-5, with 10 bases that match TRBD1. Germline V gene lookup returns CDR1 MNHEY and CDR2 SVGAGI. V dropped 6 bases and J dropped 6; count of bases not matched to a gene: 5. This CDR3 has 14 residues. The CDR3 nucleotides are TGTGCCAGCAGGGGACAGGGGTCGGGTCAGCCCCAGCATTTT. This codes for CASRGQGSGQPQHF.

This clone came up once. The genes are TRBV6-6 and TRBJ2-1, with 7 bases that match TRBD1. Germline values: CDR1 MNHNY, CDR2 SVGAGI (reference sequence). The CDR3 loop spans 14 amino acids. With 10 bases clipped from V and 6 bases from J, the junction kept 12 bases outside the gene matches. The CDR3 loop reads CATGGTAAFNEQFF. DNA of the CDR3: TGTGCCACAGGTGGGACAGCCGCGTTCAATGAGCAGTTCTTC.

The rearrangement links TRBV28 to TRBJ1-2; the D gene is possibly TRBD1 (5 bases). This CDR3 region has 16 residues. The germline V gene encodes CDR1 MDHEN and CDR2 SYDVKM. V shed 4 bases and J shed 3 bases, with 18 bases lying between them. DNA of the CDR3: TGTGCCAGCAGTTACCCGAACAGGCTACAACACTATGGCTACACCTTC. It yields the protein CASSYPNRLQHYGYTF.

The chain has TRBV10-3 and TRBJ2-1; TRBD2 is a possible D gene (6 bases). Germline loops: CDR1 ENHRY, CDR2 SYGVKD. The CDR3 has 13 residues. The V end lost 3 bases, the J end lost 10 bases, and 13 bases lay between the germline ends. CDR3 nucleotides: TGTGCCATCAGTGATCCGGGAGCCTCCGAGCAGTTCTTC. This gives the protein CAISDPGASEQFF.

V gene TRBV11-1 combines with J gene TRBJ2-1; D ambiguous. Germline values: CDR1 SGHAT, CDR2 FQDESV (reference sequence). This CDR3 comprises 12 residues. V was shortened by 4 bases and J by 7 bases, with 8 bases between the two germline ends. CDR3 in amino acids: CASSYTLNEQFF. The CDR3 bases are TGTGCCAGCAGCTATACGTTGAATGAGCAGTTCTTC.

The V gene is TRBV4-2, the J gene TRBJ2-1; D is unclear. Germline-derived CDR1 and CDR2 are LGHNA and YNFKEQ. Trimming left V 0 bases short and J 13 bases short, with 13 bases between. The CDR3 runs to 13 residues. The CDR3 DNA reads TGTGCCAGCAGCCAAGATTCTCCCCTCCCCCAGTTCTTC. Encoded protein: CASSQDSPLPQFF.